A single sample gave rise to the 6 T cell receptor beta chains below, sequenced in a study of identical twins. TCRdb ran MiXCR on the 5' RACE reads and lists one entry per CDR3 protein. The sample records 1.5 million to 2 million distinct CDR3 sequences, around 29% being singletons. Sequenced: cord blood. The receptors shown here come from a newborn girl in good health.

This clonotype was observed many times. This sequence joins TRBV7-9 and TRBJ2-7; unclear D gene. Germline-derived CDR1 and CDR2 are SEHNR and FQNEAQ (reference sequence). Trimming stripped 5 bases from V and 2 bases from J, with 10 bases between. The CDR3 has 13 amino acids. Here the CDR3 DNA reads TGTGCCAGCAGCCCGAGCACGACCTACGAGCAGTACTTC. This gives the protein CASSPSTTYEQYF.

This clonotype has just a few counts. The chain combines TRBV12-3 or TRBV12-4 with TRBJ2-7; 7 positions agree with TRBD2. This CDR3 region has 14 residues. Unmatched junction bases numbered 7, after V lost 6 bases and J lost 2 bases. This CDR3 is CASRTGLRPYEQYF. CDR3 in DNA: TGTGCCAGCAGAACGGGACTAAGGCCCTACGAGCAGTACTTC.

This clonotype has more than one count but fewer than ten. As DNA, the CDR3 is TGCAGTGCTAAGGGGGGGGCTGAAAAACTGTTTTTT. This translates into CSAKGGAEKLFF. The V gene is TRBV20-1, the J gene TRBJ1-4, with TRBD1 as a possible D gene (6 bases). The V end lost 4 bases, the J end lost 7 bases, and 10 bases lay between the germline ends. In germline, CDR1 is DFQATT, CDR2 SNEGSKA (reference sequence). CDR3 size: 12 residues.

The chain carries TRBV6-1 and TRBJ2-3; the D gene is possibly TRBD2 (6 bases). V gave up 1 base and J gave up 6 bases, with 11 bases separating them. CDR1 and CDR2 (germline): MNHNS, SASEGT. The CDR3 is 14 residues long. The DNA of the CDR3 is TGTGCCAGCAGTGAAGACTGGAGGGTGGATACGCAGTATTTT. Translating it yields CASSEDWRVDTQYF.

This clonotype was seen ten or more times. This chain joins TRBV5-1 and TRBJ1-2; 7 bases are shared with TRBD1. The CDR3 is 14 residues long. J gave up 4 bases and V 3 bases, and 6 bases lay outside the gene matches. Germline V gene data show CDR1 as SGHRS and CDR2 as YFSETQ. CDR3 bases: TGCGCCAGCAGCTCGCCCGGGACAGCCTATGGCTACACCTTC. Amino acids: CASSSPGTAYGYTF.

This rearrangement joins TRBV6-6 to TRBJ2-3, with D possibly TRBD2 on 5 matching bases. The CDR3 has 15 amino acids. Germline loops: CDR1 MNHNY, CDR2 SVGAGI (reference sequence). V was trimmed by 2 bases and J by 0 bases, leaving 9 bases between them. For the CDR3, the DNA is TGTGCCAGCAGTTACAGACGGACTAGCACAGATACGCAGTATTTT. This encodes CASSYRRTSTDTQYF.